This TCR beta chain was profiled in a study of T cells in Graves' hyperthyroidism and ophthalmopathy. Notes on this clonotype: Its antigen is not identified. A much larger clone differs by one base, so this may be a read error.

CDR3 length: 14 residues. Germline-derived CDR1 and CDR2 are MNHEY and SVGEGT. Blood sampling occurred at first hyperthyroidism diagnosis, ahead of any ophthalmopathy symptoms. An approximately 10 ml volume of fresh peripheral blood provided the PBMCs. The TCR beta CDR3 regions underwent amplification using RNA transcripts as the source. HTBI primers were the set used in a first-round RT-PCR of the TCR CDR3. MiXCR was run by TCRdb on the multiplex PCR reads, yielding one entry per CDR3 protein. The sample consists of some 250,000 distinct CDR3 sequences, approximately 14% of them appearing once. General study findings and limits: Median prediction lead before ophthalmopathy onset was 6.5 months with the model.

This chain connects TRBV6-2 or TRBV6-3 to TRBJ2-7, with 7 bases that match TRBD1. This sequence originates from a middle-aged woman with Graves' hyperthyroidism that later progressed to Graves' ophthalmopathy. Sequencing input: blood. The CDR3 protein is CVSSLHDRAYEQYF. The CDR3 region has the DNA TGTGTCAGCAGTCTGCATGACAGGGCCTACGAGCAGTACTTC.